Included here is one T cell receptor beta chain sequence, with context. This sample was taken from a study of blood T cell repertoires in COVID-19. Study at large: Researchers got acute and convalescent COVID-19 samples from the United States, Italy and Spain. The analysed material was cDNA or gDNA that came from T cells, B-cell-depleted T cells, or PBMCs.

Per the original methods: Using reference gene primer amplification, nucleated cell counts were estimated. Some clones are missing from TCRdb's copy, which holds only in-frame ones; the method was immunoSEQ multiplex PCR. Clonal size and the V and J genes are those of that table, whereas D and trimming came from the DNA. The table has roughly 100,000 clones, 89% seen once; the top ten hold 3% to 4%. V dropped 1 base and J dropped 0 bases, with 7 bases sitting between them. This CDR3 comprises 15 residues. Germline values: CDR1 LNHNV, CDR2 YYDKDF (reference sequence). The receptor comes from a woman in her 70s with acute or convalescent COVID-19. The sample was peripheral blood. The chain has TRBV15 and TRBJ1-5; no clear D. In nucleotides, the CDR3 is TGTGCCACCAGCAGAGGAGTTAATAGCAATCAGCCCCAGCATTTT. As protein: CATSRGVNSNQPQHF.